This TCR beta chain was documented in a study of T-cell reconstitution after alpha-beta-depleted transplantation in children. The CDR3 length is 15 residues. Trimming pared 5 bases from V and 10 bases from J, leaving 22 bases between. It was with unique molecular identifiers that the TCRbeta library was prepared. TCRdb reprocessed the PCR reads via MiXCR and lists one record per CDR3 protein. The sample lists 250,000 to 350,000 distinct CDR3 sequences, 9.9% seen once, with around 10% in the top ten. The sequencing used PBMCs from the stem cell graft donor, collected from the stem cell graft. The V call is TRBV12-3 or TRBV12-4, the J call TRBJ2-3; possible D gene TRBD2, 6 bases. The TCR sequence derives from a human donor who donated a stem cell graft to a child with SCID. The CDR3 nucleotides read TGTGCCAGCAGTAAAAAGGGAGGCGCCGGGCCCGCGCAGTATTTT. Encoded protein: CASSKKGGAGPAQYF.